This TCR beta chain comes out of a study of blood T cell repertoires in COVID-19. Background on the study: The United States, Italy and Spain provided the acute and convalescent COVID-19 samples. Sample material is recorded as cDNA or gDNA derived from T cells, B-cell-depleted T cells, or PBMCs.

The authors' processing: Nucleated cell counts were estimated from reference gene primer amplification. Sequencing was performed with immunoSEQ multiplex PCR; in TCRdb, only in-frame clones are kept and a portion is missing. The V and J calls and clone size are taken from that table; D and trimming were inferred from the DNA. The sample has some 180,000 clones; 70% to 90% are singletons. The CDR3 has 18 residues. Per the germline V gene, CDR1 is MNHEY and CDR2 is SVGEGT. Germline trimming cut 6 bases from V and 8 bases from J; bases unmatched to any gene: 16. This sequence originates from a man aged 55 to 69 with active or convalescent COVID-19. The rearrangement links TRBV6-2 or TRBV6-3 to TRBJ2-1; the match to TRBD2 covers 13 bases. Sequencing input: peripheral blood. The CDR3: CASSQVKLAGGVGDEQFF. The CDR3 coding sequence is TGTGCCAGCAGCCAAGTTAAACTAGCGGGGGGGGTTGGTGATGAGCAGTTCTTC.